One sample yielded the 9 T cell receptor beta chains listed below, sequenced in a study of blood T cell repertoires in COVID-19. Some clones are missing from TCRdb's copy, which holds only in-frame ones; the method was immunoSEQ multiplex PCR. The sample shows about 200,000 clones, roughly 80% of them seen only once. Material: peripheral blood. The receptors shown here come from a woman older than 75 with acute or convalescent COVID-19.

V is TRBV7-2 and J is TRBJ2-3; 11 bases agree with TRBD2. The germline V gene encodes CDR1 SGHTA and CDR2 FQGNSA. V trimming: 6 bases; J trimming: 4 bases; junction bases outside the gene matches: 3. The length of the CDR3 is 14 residues. The CDR3 DNA sequence: TGTGCCAGCAGGCTAGCGGGGGGATCAGATACGCAGTATTTT. Protein: CASRLAGGSDTQYF.

The rearrangement joins TRBV9 to TRBJ1-1; D gene uncertain. The CDR3 has 13 residues. The V gene's germline CDR1 is SGDLS and CDR2 YYNGEE. Trimming pared 1 base from V and 1 base from J, leaving 5 bases between. The DNA for the CDR3 is TGTGCCAGCAGCGTATCCAGGAACACTGAAGCTTTCTTT. The encoded protein is CASSVSRNTEAFF.

The chain combines TRBV10-3 with TRBJ2-7; 11 bases map to TRBD2. Germline CDR1 ENHRY, CDR2 SYGVKD. There are 15 residues in the CDR3. Trimming cost V 6 bases and J 2 bases; bases outside gene matches: 6. The CDR3 DNA follows: TGTGCCATCAGCGCTAGCGGGAGGTTAACCTACGAGCAGTACTTC. It yields the protein CAISASGRLTYEQYF.

This rearrangement joins TRBV5-8 to TRBJ2-7; possibly TRBD1 for D (6 bases). V was pared by 4 bases and J by 11 bases, with 22 bases between. CDR1 and CDR2 (germline): SGHTS, YDEGEE. The CDR3 has 14 amino acids. Here the CDR3 reads CASSDPTGTPLEYF. Here the CDR3 DNA reads TGTGCCAGCAGCGACCCTACCGGGACACCTTTGGAGTACTTC.

This clone came up a few times. The genes are TRBV19 and TRBJ2-7, with 8 bases that match TRBD1. Germline V lookup: CDR1 LNHDA, CDR2 SQIVND (reference sequence). The CDR3 length is 16 residues. After removal of 6 bases from V and 3 bases from J, the junction contained 13 bases not matched to a gene. CDR3 coding DNA: TGTGCCAGTAGCGGGTTCAGGACAGGGATCGGCTACGAGCAGTACTTC. Translated, it gives CASSGFRTGIGYEQYF.

V gene TRBV7-9 combines with J gene TRBJ2-5; 11 bases agree with TRBD2. Trimming at V came to 3 bases and at J to 2 bases, leaving 5 bases not matched to a gene. This CDR3 has 16 amino acids. In germline, CDR1 is SEHNR, CDR2 FQNEAQ (reference sequence). In nucleotides, the CDR3 is TGTGCCAGCAGCTTCCCTAGCGGGGGGCGACAAGAGACCCAGTACTTC. This encodes CASSFPSGGRQETQYF.

The CDR3 DNA reads as TGTGCCAGCAGTTTGGACAGACCGCCCCTCCACTTT. Its protein is CASSLDRPPLHF. This chain uses TRBV28 with TRBJ1-6, with a weak D call TRBD1 (6 bases). Germline CDR1 reads MDHEN; CDR2 reads SYDVKM. CDR3 length: 12 amino acids. V lost 3 bases to trimming and J lost 13 bases, with 10 bases between them.

The genes are TRBV6-4 and TRBJ2-1, with 8 bases matching TRBD2. The CDR3 consists of 13 residues. The V and J ends lost 3 bases and 9 bases, in that order; junction bases with no gene match: 4. Germline CDR1 MRHNA, CDR2 SNTAGT. The DNA for the CDR3 is TGTGCCAGCAGTGAAGCGGGGGTGAGTGAGCAGTTCTTC. Translation: CASSEAGVSEQFF.

The rearrangement links TRBV30 to TRBJ2-3; TRBD2 might be the D (6 bases). V was trimmed by 3 bases and J by 1 base, leaving 20 bases between them. Germline loops: CDR1 GTSNPN, CDR2 SVGIG (reference sequence). This CDR3 spans 17 amino acids. The CDR3 protein is CAWRPRDLQAGTDTQYF. The CDR3 nucleotides are TGTGCCTGGAGGCCGCGGGACCTCCAGGCGGGCACAGATACGCAGTATTTT. Together with reference TRBV30 and TRBJ2-3, the CDR3 gives the full variable domain: SQTIHQWPATLVQPVGSPLSLECTVEGTSNPNLYWYRQAAGRGLQLLFYSVGIGQISSEVPQNLSASRPQDRQFILSSKKLLLSDSGFYLCAWRPRDLQAGTDTQYFGPGTRLTVL.